This TCR beta chain was observed in a study of Graves' ophthalmopathy and Graves' hyperthyroidism (dated by TCRdb to between 2017 and 2018). Concerning the study at large: Peripheral blood was collected at initial diagnosis, prior to any treatment. In total, 135 blood samples were TCR-sequenced: 43 ophthalmopathy, some 75 hyperthyroidism and some 17 hyperthyroidism-to-ophthalmopathy patients. The 90 to 100 discovery patients were randomly split 7:3 into training and test sets. After sampling, hyperthyroidism patients received methimazole starting at 30 mg daily, and ophthalmopathy patients received high-dose intravenous methylprednisolone. A discovery set of about 99 patients (43 ophthalmopathy, 55 to 60 stable hyperthyroidism) was enrolled to explore V-J signatures distinguishing ophthalmopathy from hyperthyroidism. T-cell repertoires of thyroid tissue and blood were compared in six hyperthyroidism patients. For independent validation, a separate cohort was made up of some 19 hyperthyroidism patients plus 17 patients who later progressed from hyperthyroidism to ophthalmopathy. The study used TCR beta repertoire signatures to distinguish Graves' ophthalmopathy from Graves' hyperthyroidism and to predict progression to ophthalmopathy. The paper's findings and limits, for the study overall: No statistical method was used to set the sample size in advance, and the investigators knew which group each participant was assigned to. Most expanded thyroid clonotypes with frequency above 0.001 were also detected in blood, suggesting blood repertoires may reflect the thyroid immune response. Ophthalmopathy was separated from stable hyperthyroidism by the 13-signature model with about 90% sensitivity and less than 82% specificity in cross-validation and with 80%/75% in the test set. In validation, the model predicted ophthalmopathy progression with about 70% sensitivity and approximately 72% specificity; 12 predicted patients were CT-confirmed with GO in a median of 6.5 months.

The trim is 2 bases for V and 6 bases for J, with a gap of 11 bases between the germline ends. Sequences SGHTA (CDR1) and FQGNSA (CDR2) are obtained from the germline V gene. The CDR3 starts with the cysteine, ends with the phenylalanine, and has 14 residues. Only the CDR3 DNA stays, 42 bases, in frame from base 1. A word on this clonotype: This clone's antigen is unknown. There are no base qualities to consult, and no much larger clone falls within one base.

For repertoire sequencing, the TCR beta CDR3 regions were amplified from RNA transcripts. HTBI primers and the Qiagen OneStep RT-PCR kit were used in a first-round RT-PCR, which was followed by a second-round multiplex PCR, size selection and purification. Sequencing of the libraries was carried out on an Illumina HiSeq2000 in paired-end mode with 100 bp reads. Regarding the original processing steps: SOAPnuke was used to process the reads, throwing out any read that had adapters, had uncalled bases, had a mean Phred below 15, or lacked an exact constant-primer or identifier match. High-quality paired reads were merged with COPE v1.2.5. Each unique nucleotide sequence was defined as a clonotype, and clonotypes were aligned to IMGT TRB V, D and J references with MiTCR v1.1. The analysis was limited to V-J combinations with a frequency above 0.0001, which together covered approximately 99% of the repertoires. For each V-J combination, a TCR clonal expansion and chaos score was defined as F50 clonal expansion divided by the chaos observed in the TCRdist matrix. Features were reduced by Welch's t-statistics and random forest to 10 to 15 V-J combinations, which fed a naive Bayes classifier. The similarity between thyroid and blood repertoires was quantified using the Morisita-Horn index. TCRdb took the public reads, trimmed them with fastp at Q25, ran MiXCR for clone calling and kept in-frame beta chains. Rows matching on CDR3 protein sequence are summarized as one entry with the most common DNA and genes. In this record, the V and J calls reflect TCRdb's handling and not the investigators' own analysis. In this sample the table shows about 210,000 distinct CDR3 sequences, 25% to 30% of which occur a single time. The top ten hold 9.1% of the sample.

Ophthalmopathy patients had moderately to severely active disease, Clinical Activity Score of at least 3, NOSPECS grade of at least 4, and disease duration under 3 months. Patients were excluded if they had other autoimmune diseases, uncontrolled infections, pregnancy or lactation. Diagnosis relied on clinical symptoms, serum thyroxine, TRAb, thyroid ultrasound and orbital computed tomography. PBMCs were isolated from 7.5 to 10 ml of fresh peripheral blood by Ficoll-Paque density gradient centrifugation. Total RNA was extracted with Trizol reagent and quality-checked on an Agilent 2100 Bioanalyzer.

The rearranged segments are TRBV7-2 and TRBJ2-4; the D segment could be TRBD1, given 5 matching bases. This receptor was taken from a man aged 45-60 years with Graves' ophthalmopathy. Donor details come from another sample of the same person, matched by shared clones. Sequenced material: peripheral blood. The nucleotide sequence is TGTGCCAGCAGCTTAACCTCCCAGGGAAACATTCAGTACTTC. This gives the protein CASSLTSQGNIQYF.